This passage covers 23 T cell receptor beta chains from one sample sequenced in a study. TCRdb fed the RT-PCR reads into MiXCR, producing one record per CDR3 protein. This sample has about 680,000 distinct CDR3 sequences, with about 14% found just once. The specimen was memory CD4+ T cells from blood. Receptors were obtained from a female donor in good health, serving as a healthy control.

In DNA, the CDR3 is TGTGCCACCAGCAGAGAGGAGGCACAGTCGGGCTACACCTTC. Translating it yields CATSREEAQSGYTF. The chain has TRBV15 and TRBJ1-2; D not resolved. Trimming took 0 bases from V and 8 from J, leaving 13 bases between them. This CDR3 is 14 amino acids long. Germline CDR1 LNHNV, CDR2 YYDKDF (reference sequence).

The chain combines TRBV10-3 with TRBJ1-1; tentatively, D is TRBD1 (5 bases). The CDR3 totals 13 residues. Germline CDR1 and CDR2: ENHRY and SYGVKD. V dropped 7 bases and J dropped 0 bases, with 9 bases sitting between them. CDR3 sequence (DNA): TGTGCCATCACGACACAGGTGAACACTGAAGCTTTCTTT. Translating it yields CAITTQVNTEAFF.

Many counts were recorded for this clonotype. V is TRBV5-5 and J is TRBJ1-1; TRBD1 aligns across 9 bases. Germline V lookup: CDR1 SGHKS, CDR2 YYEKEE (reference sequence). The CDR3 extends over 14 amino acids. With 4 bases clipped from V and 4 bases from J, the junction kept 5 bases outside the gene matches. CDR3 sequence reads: CASSRDRVGTEAFF. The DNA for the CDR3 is TGTGCCAGCAGCCGGGACAGGGTCGGCACTGAAGCTTTCTTT.

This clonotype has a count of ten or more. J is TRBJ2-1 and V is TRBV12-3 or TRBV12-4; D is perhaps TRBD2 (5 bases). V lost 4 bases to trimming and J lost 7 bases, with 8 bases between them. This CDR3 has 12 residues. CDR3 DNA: TGTGCCAGCAGTTACAGACTAAATGAGCAGTTCTTC. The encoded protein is CASSYRLNEQFF.

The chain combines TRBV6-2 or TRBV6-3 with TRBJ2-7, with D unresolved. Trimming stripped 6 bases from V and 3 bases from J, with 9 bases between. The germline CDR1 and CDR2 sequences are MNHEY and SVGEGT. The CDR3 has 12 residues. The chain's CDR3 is CASRDDFYEQYF. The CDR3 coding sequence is TGTGCCAGCAGGGACGACTTCTACGAGCAGTACTTC.

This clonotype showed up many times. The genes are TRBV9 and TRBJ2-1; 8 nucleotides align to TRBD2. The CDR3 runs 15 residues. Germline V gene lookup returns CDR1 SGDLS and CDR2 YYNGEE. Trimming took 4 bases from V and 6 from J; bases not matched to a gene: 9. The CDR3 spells CASSSHGGLVNEQFF. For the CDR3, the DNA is TGTGCCAGCAGCTCCCATGGGGGACTAGTCAATGAGCAGTTCTTC.

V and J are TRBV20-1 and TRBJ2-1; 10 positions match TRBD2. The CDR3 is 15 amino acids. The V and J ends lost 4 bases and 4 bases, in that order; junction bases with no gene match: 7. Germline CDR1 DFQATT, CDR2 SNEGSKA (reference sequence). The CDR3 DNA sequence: TGCAGTGCTACCCAGCGGGGGGGTATTTACAATGAGCAGTTCTTC. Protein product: CSATQRGGIYNEQFF.

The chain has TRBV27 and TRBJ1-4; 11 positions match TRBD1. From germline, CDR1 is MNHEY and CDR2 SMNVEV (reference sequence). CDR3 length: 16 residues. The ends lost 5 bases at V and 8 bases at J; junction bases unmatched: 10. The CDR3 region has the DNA TGTGCCAGCAGTCCTCGGGACAGGGGGTACGGGGAAAAACTGTTTTTT. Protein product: CASSPRDRGYGEKLFF.

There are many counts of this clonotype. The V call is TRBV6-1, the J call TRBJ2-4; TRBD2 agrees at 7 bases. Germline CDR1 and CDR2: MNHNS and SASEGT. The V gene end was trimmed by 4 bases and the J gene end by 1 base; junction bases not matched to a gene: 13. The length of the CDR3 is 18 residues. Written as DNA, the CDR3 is TGTGCCAGCAGTGCCTGGCGGGGGTCGGGACTGGCCAAAAACATTCAGTACTTC. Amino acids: CASSAWRGSGLAKNIQYF.

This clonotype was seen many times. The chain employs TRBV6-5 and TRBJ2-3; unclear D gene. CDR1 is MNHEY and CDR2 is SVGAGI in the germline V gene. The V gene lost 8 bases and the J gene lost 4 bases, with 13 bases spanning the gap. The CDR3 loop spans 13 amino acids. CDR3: CASAMSIPDTQYF. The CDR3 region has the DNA TGTGCCAGCGCTATGTCCATCCCAGATACGCAGTATTTT.

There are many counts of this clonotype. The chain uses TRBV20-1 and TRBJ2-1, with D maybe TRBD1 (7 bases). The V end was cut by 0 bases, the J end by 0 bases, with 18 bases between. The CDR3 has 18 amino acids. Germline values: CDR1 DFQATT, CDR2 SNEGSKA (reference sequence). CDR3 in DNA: TGCAGTGCTAGAGACCGAGACAGGGACTCCGACTCCTACAATGAGCAGTTCTTC. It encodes CSARDRDRDSDSYNEQFF.

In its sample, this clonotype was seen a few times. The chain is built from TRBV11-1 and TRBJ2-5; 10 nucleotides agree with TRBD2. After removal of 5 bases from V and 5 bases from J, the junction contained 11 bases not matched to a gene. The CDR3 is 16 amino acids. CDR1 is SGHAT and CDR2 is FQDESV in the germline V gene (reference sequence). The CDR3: CASSPWGVAGGETQYF. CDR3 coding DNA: TGTGCCAGCAGCCCATGGGGGGTAGCGGGAGGCGAGACCCAGTACTTC.

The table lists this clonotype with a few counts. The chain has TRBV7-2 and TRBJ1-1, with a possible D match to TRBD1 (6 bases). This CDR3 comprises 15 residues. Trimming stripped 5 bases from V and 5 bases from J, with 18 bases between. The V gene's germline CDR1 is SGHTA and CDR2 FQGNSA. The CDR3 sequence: CASSPPGKGGTEAFF. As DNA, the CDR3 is TGTGCCAGCAGCCCACCAGGAAAAGGGGGGACTGAAGCTTTCTTT.

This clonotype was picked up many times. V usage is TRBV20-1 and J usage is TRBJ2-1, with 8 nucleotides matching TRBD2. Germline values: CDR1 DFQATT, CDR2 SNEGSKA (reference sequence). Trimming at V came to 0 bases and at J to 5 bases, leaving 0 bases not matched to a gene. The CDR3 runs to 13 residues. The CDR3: CSARDSGNNEQFF. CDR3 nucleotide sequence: TGCAGTGCTAGAGATAGCGGGAACAATGAGCAGTTCTTC.

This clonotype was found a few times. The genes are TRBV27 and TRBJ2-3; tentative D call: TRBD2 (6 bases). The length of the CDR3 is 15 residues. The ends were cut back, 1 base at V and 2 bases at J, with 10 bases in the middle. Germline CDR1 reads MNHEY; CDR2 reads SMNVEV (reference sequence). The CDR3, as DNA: TGTGCCAGCAGTTTATGGGGGAGGAACACAGATACGCAGTATTTT. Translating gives CASSLWGRNTDTQYF.

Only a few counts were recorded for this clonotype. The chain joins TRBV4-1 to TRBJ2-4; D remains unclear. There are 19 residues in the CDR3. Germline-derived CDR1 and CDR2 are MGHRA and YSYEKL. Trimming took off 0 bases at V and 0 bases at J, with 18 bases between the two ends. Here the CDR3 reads CASSQDLGGDKLAKNIQYF. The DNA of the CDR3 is TGCGCCAGCAGCCAAGATCTAGGTGGAGACAAACTAGCCAAAAACATTCAGTACTTC.

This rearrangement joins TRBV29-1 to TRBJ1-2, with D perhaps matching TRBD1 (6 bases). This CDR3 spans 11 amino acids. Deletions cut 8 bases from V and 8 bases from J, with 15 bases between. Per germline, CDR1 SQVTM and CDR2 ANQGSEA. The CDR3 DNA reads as TGCAGCCAAGGGGGGGGCGGCGGCTACACCTTC. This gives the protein CSQGGGGGYTF.

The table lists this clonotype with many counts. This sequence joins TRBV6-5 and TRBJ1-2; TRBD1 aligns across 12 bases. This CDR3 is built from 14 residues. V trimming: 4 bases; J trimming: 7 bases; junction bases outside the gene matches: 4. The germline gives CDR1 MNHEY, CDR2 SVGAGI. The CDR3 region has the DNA TGTGCCAGCAGTTTGGGACAGGGGGCTTCTGGCTACACCTTC. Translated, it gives CASSLGQGASGYTF.

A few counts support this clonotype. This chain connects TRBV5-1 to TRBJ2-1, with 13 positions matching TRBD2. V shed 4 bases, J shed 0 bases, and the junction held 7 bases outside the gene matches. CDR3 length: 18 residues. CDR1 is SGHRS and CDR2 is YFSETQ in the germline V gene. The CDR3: CASSPTGLAGSSYNEQFF. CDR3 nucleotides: TGCGCCAGCAGCCCAACGGGACTAGCGGGAAGCTCCTACAATGAGCAGTTCTTC.

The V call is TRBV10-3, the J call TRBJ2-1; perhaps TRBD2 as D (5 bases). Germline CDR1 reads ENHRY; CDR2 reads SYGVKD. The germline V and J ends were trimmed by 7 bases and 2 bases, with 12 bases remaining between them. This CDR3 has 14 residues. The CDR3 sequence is CAITRDRAYNEQFF. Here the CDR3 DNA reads TGTGCCATCACCCGGGATCGGGCCTACAATGAGCAGTTCTTC.

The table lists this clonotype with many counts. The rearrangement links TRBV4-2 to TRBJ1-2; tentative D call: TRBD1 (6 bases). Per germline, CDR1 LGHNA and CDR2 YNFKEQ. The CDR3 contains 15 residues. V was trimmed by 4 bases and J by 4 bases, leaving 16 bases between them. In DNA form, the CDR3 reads TGTGCCAGCAGCCCGGGACAAGGGGCCCTCTATGGCTACACCTTC. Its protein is CASSPGQGALYGYTF.

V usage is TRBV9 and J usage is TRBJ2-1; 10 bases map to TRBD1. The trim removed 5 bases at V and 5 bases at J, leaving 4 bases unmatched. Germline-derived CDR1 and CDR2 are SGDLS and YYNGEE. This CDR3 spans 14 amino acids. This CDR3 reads CASSRTGGNNEQFF. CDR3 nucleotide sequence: TGTGCCAGCAGTAGGACAGGGGGAAACAATGAGCAGTTCTTC.

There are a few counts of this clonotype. The CDR3 sequence: CASSFSVAGTDTQYF. In nucleotides, the CDR3 is TGTGCCAGCAGCTTTAGCGTAGCTGGCACAGATACGCAGTATTTT. V is TRBV5-6 and J is TRBJ2-3, with D maybe TRBD2 (5 bases). Trimming pared 2 bases from V and 1 base from J, leaving 11 bases between. The CDR3 is 15 residues long. CDR1 SGHDT and CDR2 YYEEEE come from the germline V gene.